This T cell receptor (beta chain) came from a study of blood T cell repertoires in COVID-19. Unmatched junction bases numbered 7, after V lost 6 bases and J lost 4 bases. Germline V gene lookup returns CDR1 LGHDT and CDR2 YNNKEL (reference sequence). The CDR3 extends over 14 amino acids. Only in-frame clones appear in the TCRdb table, and some are missing; sequencing was by immunoSEQ multiplex PCR. The data contain about 220,000 clones, more than 80% of them singletons. The rearrangement links TRBV3-1 (or the pseudogene TRBV3-2) to TRBJ2-7; TRBD1 matches at 9 bases. The sample was PBMCs or T cells enriched from blood (not recorded which). This clonotype was obtained from a woman aged 18-29 years in a cohort exposed to, infected with or recovered from COVID-19 (not recorded which). CDR3 amino acids: CASSPGTGPYEQYF. The CDR3 coding sequence is TGTGCCAGCAGTCCCGGGACAGGGCCTTACGAGCAGTACTTC.